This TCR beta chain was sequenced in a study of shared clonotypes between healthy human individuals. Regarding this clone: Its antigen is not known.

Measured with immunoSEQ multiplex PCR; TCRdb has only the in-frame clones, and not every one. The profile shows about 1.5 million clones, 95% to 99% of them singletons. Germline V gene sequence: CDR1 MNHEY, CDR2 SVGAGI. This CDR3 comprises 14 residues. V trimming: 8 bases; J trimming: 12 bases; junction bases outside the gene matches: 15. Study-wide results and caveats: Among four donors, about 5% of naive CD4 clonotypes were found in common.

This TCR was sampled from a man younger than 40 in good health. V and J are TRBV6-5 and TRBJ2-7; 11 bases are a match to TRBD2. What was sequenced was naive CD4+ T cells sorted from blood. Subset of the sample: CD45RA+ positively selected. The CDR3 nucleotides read TGTGCCAGCTCACTAGCGGGAGTGGGGGAAGTGGTGTACTTC. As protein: CASSLAGVGEVVYF.